This T cell receptor beta chain came from a study of T-cell memory formation after mild COVID-19. J gave up 4 bases and V 0 bases, and 3 bases lay outside the gene matches. Germline V gives CDR1 SGHTA, CDR2 FQGNSA. The CDR3 has 15 amino acids. This clonotype was seen at least ten times. Constant-segment-primed 5'RACE gave TCR alpha and TCR beta cDNA libraries with sample barcodes and UMIs. In TCRdb, the 5' RACE reads were re-called with MiXCR into one record per CDR3 protein. The profile shows tens of thousands of distinct CDR3 sequences, about 16% of them singletons. The chain has TRBV7-2 and TRBJ1-2; 9 nucleotides align to TRBD1. The sequencing input was PBMCs or a T cell subset sorted from them (not recorded which). This receptor was obtained from an adult who had mild COVID-19 (a few samples of this study predate the infection). Cell type and time point are not known. The CDR3 spells CASSLASTGGYGYTF. For the CDR3, the DNA is TGTGCCAGCAGCTTAGCGTCGACAGGGGGCTATGGCTACACCTTC.